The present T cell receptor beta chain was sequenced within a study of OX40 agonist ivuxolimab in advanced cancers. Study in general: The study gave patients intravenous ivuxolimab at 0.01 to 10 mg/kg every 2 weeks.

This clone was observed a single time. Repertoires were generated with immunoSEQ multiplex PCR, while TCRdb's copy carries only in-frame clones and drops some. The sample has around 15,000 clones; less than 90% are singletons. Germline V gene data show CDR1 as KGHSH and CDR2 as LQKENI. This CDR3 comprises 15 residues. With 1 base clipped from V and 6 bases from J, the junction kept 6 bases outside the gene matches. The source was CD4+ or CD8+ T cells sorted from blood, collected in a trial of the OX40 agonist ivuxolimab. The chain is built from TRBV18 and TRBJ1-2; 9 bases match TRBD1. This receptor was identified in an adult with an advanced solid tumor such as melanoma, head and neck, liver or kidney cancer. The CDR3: CASSPQTGGRDGYTF. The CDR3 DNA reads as TGTGCCAGCTCACCACAAACAGGGGGCAGGGATGGCTACACCTTC.